These 7 T cell receptor beta chains came from one sample sequenced in a study of PD-L1 blockade in urothelial cancer. Described time point: peripheral blood 6 weeks after treatment start. Profiled with immunoSEQ multiplex PCR; TCRdb holds only in-frame clones, not every one. The sample yields over 15,000 clones, around four fifths seen once. This specimen consisted of PBMCs, obtained around atezolizumab (anti-PD-L1) treatment. These receptors came from a man over 45 with urothelial cancer.

The V call is TRBV10-3, the J call TRBJ2-3; D not certain. The CDR3 has 14 residues. V was cut by 8 bases and J by 0 bases, with 12 bases left in between. The germline V gene has CDR1 ENHRY and CDR2 SYGVKD. Here the CDR3 DNA reads TGTGCCATCTCACCGGGTCTTAGCACAGATACGCAGTATTTT. Translated, it gives CAISPGLSTDTQYF.

The chain recombines TRBV6-5 with TRBJ2-2; 7 bases agree with TRBD2. The germline CDR1 and CDR2 sequences are MNHEY and SVGAGI. The CDR3 totals 14 residues. The J segment lost 5 bases and the V segment lost 6 bases, leaving 6 bases of the junction unmatched. The CDR3 loop is CASRTRGGTGELFF. CDR3 DNA: TGTGCCAGCAGAACAAGGGGAGGGACCGGGGAGCTGTTTTTT.

The genes are TRBV10-3 and TRBJ1-2, with D possibly matching TRBD1 (6 bases). Germline V gene sequence: CDR1 ENHRY, CDR2 SYGVKD. Trimming removed 6 bases at V and 2 bases at J, with 16 bases between. The CDR3 consists of 15 residues. This CDR3 reads CAISSDRILNYGYTF. For the CDR3, the DNA is TGTGCCATCAGCTCGGACAGAATCCTAAACTATGGCTACACCTTC.

This clone was seen a few times. The V call is TRBV30, the J call TRBJ1-2, with D possibly matching TRBD1 (5 bases). Trimming took 2 bases from V and 4 from J, leaving 11 bases between them. The germline gives CDR1 GTSNPN, CDR2 SVGIG (reference sequence). The CDR3 totals 13 residues. CDR3 residues: CAWSWGEGYGYTF. CDR3 in DNA: TGTGCCTGGAGTTGGGGGGAAGGCTATGGCTACACCTTC.

The rearrangement uses TRBV11-2 and TRBJ2-3, with TRBD2 matching 9 bases. The CDR3 spans 16 residues. The germline CDR1 and CDR2 sequences are SGHAT and FQNNGV. Unmatched junction bases numbered 11, after V lost 5 bases and J lost 5 bases. CDR3 loop: CASSNTGTSYKDTQYF. CDR3 in DNA: TGTGCCAGCAGCAACACCGGGACTAGCTATAAAGATACGCAGTATTTT.

The V call is TRBV5-1, the J call TRBJ2-2, with D perhaps matching TRBD1 (6 bases). The CDR3 is made up of 14 amino acids. CDR1 SGHRS and CDR2 YFSETQ come from the germline V gene. V lost 0 bases and J lost 5, with 8 bases in between. The CDR3 spells CASSLEQGTGELFF. The CDR3 DNA follows: TGCGCCAGCAGCTTGGAACAGGGAACCGGGGAGCTGTTTTTT.

The chain couples TRBV11-3 to TRBJ2-3; D possibly corresponds to TRBD2 (6 bases). Germline-derived CDR1 and CDR2 are SGHNT and YENEEA. The CDR3 is made up of 15 amino acids. The germline V and J ends were trimmed by 6 bases and 0 bases, with 13 bases remaining between them. DNA of the CDR3: TGTGCCAGCAGTTGGGGTGCGGGAAGCACAGATACGCAGTATTTT. Its translation: CASSWGAGSTDTQYF.